This passage covers 9 T cell receptor beta chains from one sample sequenced in a study of blood T cell repertoires in COVID-19. Assay: immunoSEQ multiplex PCR; the TCRdb copy retains only in-frame clones and omits some. Of tens of thousands of clones listed, more than 75% are singletons. The sequencing sample was made of peripheral blood. These receptor sequences come from a human donor in a cohort sampled during active COVID-19.

This chain links TRBV6-4 with TRBJ1-2, with 8 positions matching TRBD1. Per the germline V gene, CDR1 is MRHNA and CDR2 is SNTAGT. This CDR3 spans 13 amino acids. Trimming cost V 3 bases and J 7 bases; bases outside gene matches: 4. Here the CDR3 DNA reads TGTGCCAGCAGTGAAGGGACAGGTGTTGGCTACACCTTC. Protein sequence: CASSEGTGVGYTF.

The chain recombines TRBV10-3 with TRBJ2-7, with TRBD1 identical over 7 bases. The CDR3 covers 17 residues. The V gene's germline CDR1 is ENHRY and CDR2 SYGVKD. J was trimmed by 0 bases and V by 4 bases; bases with no gene match: 12. CDR3 amino acids: CAISAIDREPFSYEQYF. The CDR3 coding sequence is TGTGCCATCAGTGCCATCGACAGGGAACCTTTCTCCTACGAGCAGTACTTC.

The chain has TRBV5-6 and TRBJ2-5; no clear D gene. From germline, CDR1 is SGHDT and CDR2 YYEEEE. Trimming took 4 bases from V and 1 from J, leaving 14 bases between them. This CDR3 spans 15 amino acids. The CDR3 sequence is CASSLIAVAQETQYF. The DNA of the CDR3 is TGTGCCAGCAGCCTTATAGCAGTGGCCCAAGAGACCCAGTACTTC.

The chain carries TRBV21-1 and TRBJ2-1; TRBD2 is taken as the D call from the table, unchecked against the DNA. TRBV21-1 is a pseudogene. This CDR3 is built from 18 residues. The CDR3 DNA reads TGTGCCAGCAGCAAAGAGGCTAGCGGGAGATCTGGTCTCAATGAGCAGTTCTTC. As protein: CASSKEASGRSGLNEQFF.

The rearrangement links TRBV29-1 to TRBJ2-3, with a weak D call TRBD2 (6 bases). Germline V gene lookup returns CDR1 SQVTM and CDR2 ANQGSEA. With 0 bases removed from V and 10 bases from J, the gap between germline ends came to 11 bases. CDR3 length equals 12 residues. CDR3 nucleotides: TGCAGCGTTGAAGATCAAGGGGAGGCGCAGTATTTT. This translates into CSVEDQGEAQYF.

The chain uses TRBV5-1 and TRBJ1-1, with D perhaps TRBD1 (6 bases). The CDR3 spans 12 residues. From germline, CDR1 is SGHRS and CDR2 YFSETQ. The V end lost 8 bases, the J end lost 5 bases, and 13 bases lay between the germline ends. Here the CDR3 DNA reads TGCGCCAGTAAACAGGGTTCTACTGAAGCTTTCTTT. Protein sequence: CASKQGSTEAFF.

The CDR3 region is CASSSNSPPPTEAFF. The CDR3 DNA reads TGTGCCAGCAGTTCAAACTCGCCACCCCCCACTGAAGCTTTCTTT. The J gene is TRBJ1-1, the V gene TRBV27; D remains ambiguous. V lost 4 bases, J lost 4 bases, and 16 bases lay in between. The CDR3 extends over 15 amino acids. In germline, CDR1 is MNHEY, CDR2 SMNVEV (reference sequence).

V and J are TRBV7-9 and TRBJ2-1; D gene ambiguous. Deletions cut 5 bases from V and 3 bases from J, with 17 bases between. CDR1 is SEHNR and CDR2 is FQNEAQ in the germline V gene (reference sequence). The CDR3 length is 16 residues. The CDR3 sequence: CASSPLRLTVYNEQFF. Here the CDR3 DNA reads TGTGCCAGCAGCCCGTTGAGGCTAACCGTCTACAATGAGCAGTTCTTC.

The chain links TRBV3-1 (or the pseudogene TRBV3-2) to TRBJ1-4, with unresolved D. CDR1 is LGHDT, CDR2 YNNKEL, per germline (reference sequence). The germline V and J ends were trimmed by 5 bases and 8 bases, with 6 bases remaining between them. This CDR3 is built from 11 residues. This CDR3 reads CASSAGEKLFF. CDR3 bases: TGTGCCAGCAGCGCGGGAGAAAAACTGTTTTTT.